These 8 T cell receptor beta chains originate from one sample sequenced in a study of CD8+ T cells in alopecia areata. Noted treatment: oral pan-JAK inhibitor, 5-10 mg twice daily. cDNA serving as the sequencing template came from extracted, reverse transcribed RNA. Repertoires were generated with immunoSEQ multiplex PCR, while TCRdb's copy carries only in-frame clones and drops some. The data contain 60,000 to 85,000 clones, roughly 30% of them singletons. Sequencing used CD8+ T cells sorted from blood, obtained at week 4, from a patient treated with tofacitinib. These receptors were collected from a human donor with alopecia areata.

This clone was picked up a small number of times. This sequence joins TRBV6-1 and TRBJ2-3, with D unresolved. CDR3 length equals 14 residues. Trimming shortened V by 6 bases and J by 3 bases, and 13 bases separated the two germline ends. The germline V gene has CDR1 MNHNS and CDR2 SASEGT. The CDR3 sequence: CASRDRFGTDTQYF. The CDR3, as DNA: TGTGCCAGCAGAGATAGGTTCGGGACAGATACGCAGTATTTT.

This clone was counted between two and nine times. The V call is TRBV25-1, the J call TRBJ2-3; D may be TRBD1 or TRBD2 (6 bases each). Per germline, CDR1 MGHDK and CDR2 SYGVNS. The CDR3 extends over 15 amino acids. V lost 3 bases and J 2 bases, leaving 12 bases between the germline ends. DNA of the CDR3: TGTGCCAGCAGTGAGGGGGGCGGTTACACAGATACGCAGTATTTT. Its protein is CASSEGGGYTDTQYF.

V is TRBV29-1 and J is TRBJ2-7; 8 bases agree with TRBD2. With V trimmed by 8 bases and J by 0 bases, 18 bases remained unmatched. From germline, CDR1 is SQVTM and CDR2 ANQGSEA. The CDR3 spans 17 residues. CDR3 nucleotides: TGCAGCTCCATCCTTCGGGGGGGCCCTAACAGCTCCTACGAGCAGTACTTC. This translates into CSSILRGGPNSSYEQYF.

CDR3 protein: CATSRNRGGGNIQYF. The CDR3 DNA reads TGTGCCACCAGCAGGAACAGGGGAGGAGGAAACATTCAGTACTTC. The chain joins TRBV15 to TRBJ2-4; maybe TRBD1 (7 bases). The CDR3 consists of 15 residues. CDR1 and CDR2 from the germline V gene are LNHNV and YYDKDF (reference sequence). The germline V and J ends were trimmed by 3 bases and 6 bases, with 15 bases remaining between them. Using reference TRBV15 and TRBJ2-4 for the parts outside the CDR3, the full variable domain is DAMVIQNPRYQVTQFGKPVTLSCSQTLNHNVMYWYQQKSSQAPKLLFHYYDKDFNNEADTPDNFQSRRPNTSFCFLDIRSPGLGDTAMYLCATSRNRGGGNIQYFGAGTRLSVL.

This clone has more than one count but fewer than ten. V is TRBV27 and J is TRBJ2-2; D may be TRBD2 (6 bases). Germline assignment: CDR1 MNHEY and CDR2 SMNVEV (reference sequence). The CDR3 is 16 residues long. Trimming pared 1 base from V and 8 bases from J, leaving 17 bases between. The CDR3 protein is CASSLYAGTTVGELFF. DNA for the CDR3: TGTGCCAGCAGTTTATACGCGGGAACGACTGTGGGGGAGCTGTTTTTT.

This chain joins TRBV7-9 and TRBJ2-5; 7 nucleotides match TRBD2. CDR1 is SEHNR and CDR2 is FQNEAQ in the germline V gene (reference sequence). CDR3 size: 15 residues. The ends lost 5 bases at V and 1 base at J; junction bases unmatched: 7. The CDR3 region has the DNA TGTGCCAGCAGCGCTGGCGGGAGATCCCAAGAGACCCAGTACTTC. Translated: CASSAGGRSQETQYF.

This clone was seen a handful of times. V gene TRBV6-5 combines with J gene TRBJ2-1; the D gene is possibly TRBD1 (5 bases). Trimming stripped 8 bases from V and 5 bases from J, with 16 bases between. This CDR3 has 14 residues. Germline V CDR1 and CDR2: MNHEY, SVGAGI. CDR3 region: CASCQGNIDNEQFF. The CDR3 coding sequence is TGTGCCAGCTGCCAGGGAAATATTGACAATGAGCAGTTCTTC.

The rearrangement links TRBV7-9 to TRBJ2-7; D remains unclear. V lost 10 bases and J 1 base, leaving 14 bases between the germline ends. The CDR3 totals 13 residues. Per germline, CDR1 SEHNR and CDR2 FQNEAQ (reference sequence). In DNA form, the CDR3 reads TGTGCCACTGAGGACCCTCCTTCCTACGAGCAGTACTTC. It specifies CATEDPPSYEQYF.